A selection of T cell receptor beta chains follows, all from one sample in a study of radiation and T cells in renal cell carcinoma. Assay: immunoSEQ multiplex PCR; the TCRdb copy retains only in-frame clones and omits some. In the table there are 70,000 to 95,000 clones, approximately 80% of which are singletons. The sequencing here drew on blood, taken from a patient whose treatment included radiotherapy and nephrectomy. The receptor source for this set is a man aged 55 to 70 with renal cell carcinoma. The CDR3 runs from the conserved cysteine through the conserved F or W. The D gene is left open where the match is weak. Clone size is stated in some rows and not others, as once, few, many or a class when expanded.

. | . | TRBJ2-1 | TRBV5-4 | TGTGCCAGCAGCTCCCCCAATGGGGATGAGCAGTTCTTC | CASSSPNGDEQFF
. | . | TRBJ1-1 | TRBV7-9 | TGTGCCAGCAGCTTAGGGACGGACGCTGAAGCTTTCTTT | CASSLGTDAEAFF
. | TRBD2 | TRBJ2-1 | TRBV27 | TGTGCCAGCAGTTTATCAGCGGGAGTAGGCAATGAGCAGTTCTTC | CASSLSAGVGNEQFF
few | . | TRBJ1-1 | TRBV9 | TGTGCCAGCAGCGTAGACACCTTGAACACTGAAGCTTTCTTT | CASSVDTLNTEAFF
. | TRBD1 | TRBJ2-5 | TRBV19 | TGTGCCAGTTTCAGGGGGCGCAGGGGCCGGGAGACCCAGTACTTC | CASFRGRRGRETQYF
. | . | TRBJ2-1 | TRBV4-2 | TGTGCCAGCAGCCAAGCCCTGAGCTCCTACAATGAGCAGTTCTTC | CASSQALSSYNEQFF
few | TRBD2 | TRBJ2-3 | TRBV6-1 | TGTGCCAGCAGTGCGCTAGCGGTACCCACAGATACGCAGTATTTT | CASSALAVPTDTQYF
. | . | TRBJ2-7 | TRBV2 | TGTGCCAGCAGTGATCGTACCTCCTACGAGCAGTACTTC | CASSDRTSYEQYF
. | . | TRBJ1-2 | TRBV15 | TGTGCCACCAGCAGAGATCGGGGTCCGTGGGGCTACACCTTC | CATSRDRGPWGYTF
few | . | TRBJ1-1 | TRBV7-6 | TGTGCCAGCAGCGCTCGTAACACTGAAGCTTTCTTT | CASSARNTEAFF
. | TRBD2 | TRBJ2-1 | TRBV6-4 | TGTGCCAGCAGTGACTCGACTAGCGGGAGCAATGAGCAGTTCTTC | CASSDSTSGSNEQFF
. | TRBD1 | TRBJ1-4 | TRBV5-4 | TGTGCCAGCAGCCCCCGAGGACAGGGGTACACAACTAATGAAAAACTGTTTTTT | CASSPRGQGYTTNEKLFF
. | TRBD2 | TRBJ2-2 | TRBV5-1 | TGCGCCAGCAGCTTGTTGGCCCAGCTAGCGGGAGGACGGACCGGGGAGCTGTTTTTT | CASSLLAQLAGGRTGELFF
. | TRBD1 | TRBJ2-7 | TRBV2 | TGTGCCAGCAGTGAGTGGGACAGGGGGCGAGGGGAGCAGTACTTC | CASSEWDRGRGEQYF
. | TRBD2 | TRBJ2-2 | TRBV4-1 | TGCGCCAGCACGGGATCTAGCGGGACCGGGGAGCTGTTTTTT | CASTGSSGTGELFF
few | . | TRBJ1-1 | TRBV28 | TGTGCCAGCTCCCAGAGGGGAGGCACTGAAGCTTTCTTT | CASSQRGGTEAFF
few | . | TRBJ2-7 | TRBV10-1 | TGCGCCAGCAGTGAGGGTGGGCCCTACGAGCAGTACTTC | CASSEGGPYEQYF
. | TRBD1 | TRBJ2-3 | TRBV29-1 | TGCAGCGTTTACAGGGGGGACAGCACAGATACGCAGTATTTT | CSVYRGDSTDTQYF
. | . | TRBJ1-2 | TRBV6-1 | TGTGCCAGCAGTGATCATCCAGAGGGCTATGGCTACACCTTC | CASSDHPEGYGYTF
. | . | TRBJ2-7 | TRBV7-2 | TGTGCCAGCAGCTTTGGCAGAGCTTACGAGCAGTACTTC | CASSFGRAYEQYF
. | . | TRBJ1-6 | TRBV4-2 | TGTGCCAGCAGCCAAGGTATACCGAGGGGCATGAATTCACCCCTCCACTTT | CASSQGIPRGMNSPLHF
. | . | TRBJ1-2 | TRBV10-2 | TGCGCCAGCGCCGAGGGTCACTATGGCTACACCTTC | CASAEGHYGYTF
. | TRBD2 | TRBJ2-1 | TRBV5-4 | TGTGCCAGCAGCTACCGACTAGCGGCGGACGAGCAGTTCTTC | CASSYRLAADEQFF
. | . | TRBJ2-7 | TRBV27 | TGTGCCAGCAGTTCCCCGAACCAAGAGGGGGGCTACGAGCAGTACTTC | CASSSPNQEGGYEQYF
. | . | TRBJ1-5 | TRBV25-1 | TGTGCCAGCAGTGCCGGACAGTATAGCAATCAGCCCCAGCATTTT | CASSAGQYSNQPQHF